These 17 T cell receptor beta chains share one sample of origin, sequenced in a study of monozygotic twins with cystic fibrosis. Using immunoSEQ multiplex PCR, the repertoire was profiled, and TCRdb retains in-frame clones only, with some absent. The sample holds tens of thousands of clones, over 75% seen once. The sequencing input was blood. The receptors stem from a girl between 2 and 10 years old with cystic fibrosis.

CDR3 DNA sequence: TGTGCCAGCTCACAAAACCGGGACAACTCCTACGAGCAGTACTTC. This translates into CASSQNRDNSYEQYF. The chain carries TRBV18 and TRBJ2-7; tentative D call: TRBD1 (6 bases). This CDR3 has 15 residues. Trimming left V 4 bases short and J 0 bases short, with 13 bases between. Germline V gene data show CDR1 as KGHSH and CDR2 as LQKENI.

The chain joins TRBV5-5 to TRBJ2-1; D unresolved. Germline values: CDR1 SGHKS, CDR2 YYEKEE (reference sequence). With 0 bases removed from V and 3 bases from J, the gap between germline ends came to 7 bases. This CDR3 has 14 amino acids. The chain's CDR3 is CASSLVDDYNEQFF. The CDR3 DNA is TGTGCCAGCAGCTTGGTGGACGACTACAATGAGCAGTTCTTC.

V is TRBV30 and J is TRBJ2-1; 7 nucleotides match TRBD1. The V gene end was trimmed by 3 bases and the J gene end by 2 bases; junction bases not matched to a gene: 19. CDR3 length: 19 residues. Germline CDR1 is GTSNPN and CDR2 is SVGIG (reference sequence). The CDR3 DNA reads TGTGCCTGGAGCGCGATGAACCGTAAGACAGGGATCCCCTACAATGAGCAGTTCTTC. It is translated as CAWSAMNRKTGIPYNEQFF.

The chain is built from TRBV7-9 and TRBJ2-5, with 9 bases aligning to TRBD2. Germline-derived CDR1 and CDR2 are SEHNR and FQNEAQ (reference sequence). J lost 4 bases, V lost 1 base, and 4 bases had no gene match. The CDR3 spans 15 residues. CDR3 amino acids: CASSLDGRGGETQYF. Here the CDR3 DNA reads TGTGCCAGCAGCTTAGACGGGCGGGGGGGAGAGACCCAGTACTTC.

The chain recombines TRBV5-1 with TRBJ1-2; D is possibly TRBD1 (5 bases). The V gene lost 4 bases and the J gene lost 2 bases, with 9 bases spanning the gap. The germline CDR1 and CDR2 sequences are SGHRS and YFSETQ. The CDR3 has 13 residues. This chain's CDR3 is CASSAGVNYGYTF. The CDR3 region has the DNA TGCGCCAGCAGCGCGGGGGTCAACTATGGCTACACCTTC.

This clone has more than one count but fewer than ten. The junction does not match germline at one end; this may be a read error. The chain couples TRBV9 to TRBJ1-5, with TRBD1 as a possible D gene (5 bases). Germline CDR1 and CDR2: SGDLS and YYNGEE. CDR3 length: 15 amino acids. For the CDR3, the DNA is TGTGCCAGCAGCAGGCAGGGTAGATGGGATCAACCCCAGCATTTT. Amino acids: CASSRQGRWDQPQHF.

In this sample, this clone turned up once. The V and J genes are TRBV2 and TRBJ1-4, with D hard to call. Germline-derived CDR1 and CDR2 are SNHLY and FYNNEI. The CDR3 consists of 14 residues. V was cut by 1 base and J by 7 bases, with 10 bases left in between. Written as DNA, the CDR3 is TGTGCCAGCAGTGAAGAGGTGGATAGTGAAAAACTGTTTTTT. Encoded protein: CASSEEVDSEKLFF.

V is TRBV5-5 and J is TRBJ1-1, with a tentative D call TRBD1 (5 bases). The V end was cut by 4 bases, the J end by 8 bases, with 21 bases between. The CDR3 runs to 15 residues. Per germline, CDR1 SGHKS and CDR2 YYEKEE (reference sequence). Written as DNA, the CDR3 is TGTGCCAGCAGCCATCACAGGAGTTTCGGCGCCGAAGCTTTCTTT. It yields the protein CASSHHRSFGAEAFF.

This clone was counted only a few times. The chain couples TRBV6-5 to TRBJ1-6; D call uncertain. CDR3 length equals 14 residues. Trimming took off 5 bases at V and 10 bases at J, with 15 bases between the two ends. Germline V lookup: CDR1 MNHEY, CDR2 SVGAGI. DNA for the CDR3: TGTGCCAGCAGTAGTCAGGCGCCGAGGTCACCCCTCCACTTT. Amino acids: CASSSQAPRSPLHF.

The chain recombines TRBV5-6 with TRBJ2-7; 8 nucleotides align to TRBD1. V trimming: 4 bases; J trimming: 7 bases; junction bases outside the gene matches: 16. The CDR3 runs 16 residues. Germline lookup yields CDR1 SGHDT and CDR2 YYEEEE. DNA of the CDR3: TGTGCCAGCAGCGACAACCTCATCCAACAGGGGGGTGAGCAGTACTTC. Its translation: CASSDNLIQQGGEQYF.

The V call is TRBV6-5, the J call TRBJ2-7; the D gene could be TRBD1 or TRBD2 (7 bases each). Germline CDR1 MNHEY, CDR2 SVGAGI. This CDR3 comprises 14 residues. V was pared by 8 bases and J by 3 bases, with 17 bases between. The CDR3 region has the DNA TGTGCCAGCCAACGCGGGGGACAGTACTACGAGCAGTACTTC. This gives the protein CASQRGGQYYEQYF.

The V and J genes are TRBV4-1 and TRBJ1-4; 12 bases map to TRBD1. The trim removed 0 bases at V and 5 bases at J, leaving 1 base unmatched. The CDR3 contains 16 residues. The germline V gene has CDR1 MGHRA and CDR2 YSYEKL. The CDR3 is CASSQDGTGGNEKLFF. The CDR3, as DNA: TGCGCCAGCAGCCAAGACGGGACAGGGGGCAATGAAAAACTGTTTTTT.

V gene TRBV18 combines with J gene TRBJ2-3; 11 bases agree with TRBD2. CDR3 length: 14 residues. J gave up 5 bases and V 5 bases, and 3 bases lay outside the gene matches. Looked up from germline, CDR1 is KGHSH and CDR2 is LQKENI. CDR3 region: CASSWTSGLDTQYF. The DNA for the CDR3 is TGTGCCAGCTCATGGACTAGCGGGTTAGATACGCAGTATTTT.

V is TRBV5-4 and J is TRBJ2-5; 9 bases agree with TRBD2. J lost 1 base, V lost 4 bases, and 8 bases had no gene match. CDR1 and CDR2 from the germline V gene are SGHNT and YYREEE (reference sequence). This CDR3 has 16 residues. The CDR3 region has the DNA TGTGCCAGCAGCAAGAGCGGGGGGCCCCCCCAAGAGACCCAGTACTTC. It specifies CASSKSGGPPQETQYF.

This chain uses TRBV6-4 with TRBJ2-1, with D hard to call. The V gene's germline CDR1 is MRHNA and CDR2 SNTAGT. The CDR3 totals 12 residues. The V end was cut by 9 bases, the J end by 8 bases, with 14 bases between. CDR3 DNA sequence: TGTGCCAGGAAGGACCCACGGGATGAGCAGTTCTTC. This encodes CARKDPRDEQFF.

The chain carries TRBV7-9 and TRBJ1-3; 8 nucleotides match TRBD1. This CDR3 is built from 17 residues. The ends lost 4 bases at V and 0 bases at J; junction bases unmatched: 8. The germline CDR1 and CDR2 sequences are SEHNR and FQNEAQ (reference sequence). The CDR3 sequence: CASSSGQAPYSGNTIYF. The CDR3 DNA sequence: TGTGCCAGCAGCTCGGGACAGGCGCCTTACTCTGGAAACACCATATATTTT.

This sequence joins TRBV29-1 and TRBJ1-5, with 9 bases fitting TRBD1. The CDR3 covers 15 residues. Germline V CDR1 and CDR2: SQVTM, ANQGSEA. Trimming cost V 3 bases and J 3 bases; bases outside gene matches: 6. CDR3 in DNA: TGCAGCGTTGAGGGTGGGGACAGGGACAATCAGCCCCAGCATTTT. Encoded protein: CSVEGGDRDNQPQHF.